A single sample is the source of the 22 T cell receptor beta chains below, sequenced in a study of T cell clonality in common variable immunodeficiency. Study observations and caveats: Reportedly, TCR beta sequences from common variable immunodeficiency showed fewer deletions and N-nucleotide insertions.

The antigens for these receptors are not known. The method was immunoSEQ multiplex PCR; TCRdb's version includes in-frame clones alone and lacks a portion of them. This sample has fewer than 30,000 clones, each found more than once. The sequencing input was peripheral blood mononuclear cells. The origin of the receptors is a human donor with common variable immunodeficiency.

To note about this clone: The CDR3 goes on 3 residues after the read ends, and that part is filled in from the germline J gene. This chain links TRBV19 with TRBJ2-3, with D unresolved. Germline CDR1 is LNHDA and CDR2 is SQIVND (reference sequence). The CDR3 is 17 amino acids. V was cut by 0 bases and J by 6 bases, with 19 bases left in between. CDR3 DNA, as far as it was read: TGTGCCAGTAGTATAGATCGCACTCGTCCGGTAGAGGATACG. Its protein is CASSIDRTRPVEDT. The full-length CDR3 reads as CASSIDRTRPVEDTQYF.

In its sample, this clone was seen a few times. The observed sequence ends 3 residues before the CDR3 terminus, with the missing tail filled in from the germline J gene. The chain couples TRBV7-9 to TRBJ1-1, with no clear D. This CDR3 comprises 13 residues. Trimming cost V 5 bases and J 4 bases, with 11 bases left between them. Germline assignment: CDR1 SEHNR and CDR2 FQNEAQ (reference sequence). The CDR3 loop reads CASSPRQLTEAFF. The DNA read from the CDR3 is TGTGCCAGCAGCCCTCGACAACTCACTGAA.

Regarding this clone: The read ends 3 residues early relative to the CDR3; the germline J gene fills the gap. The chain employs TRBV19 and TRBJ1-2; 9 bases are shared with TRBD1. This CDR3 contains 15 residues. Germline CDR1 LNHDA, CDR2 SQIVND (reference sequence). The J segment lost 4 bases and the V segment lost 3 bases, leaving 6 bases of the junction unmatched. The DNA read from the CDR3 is TGTGCCAGTAGTATCCCGGGACAGGGTAGCTATGGC. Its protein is CASSIPGQGSYG. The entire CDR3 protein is CASSIPGQGSYGYTF.

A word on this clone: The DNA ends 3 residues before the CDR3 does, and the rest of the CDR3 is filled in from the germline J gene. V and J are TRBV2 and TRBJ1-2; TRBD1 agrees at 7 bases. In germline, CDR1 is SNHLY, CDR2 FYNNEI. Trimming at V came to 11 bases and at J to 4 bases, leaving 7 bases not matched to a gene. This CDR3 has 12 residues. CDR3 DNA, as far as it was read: TGTGCCGGAGACAGGGAGGGCTATGGC. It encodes CAGDREGYG. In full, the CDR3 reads CAGDREGYGYTF.

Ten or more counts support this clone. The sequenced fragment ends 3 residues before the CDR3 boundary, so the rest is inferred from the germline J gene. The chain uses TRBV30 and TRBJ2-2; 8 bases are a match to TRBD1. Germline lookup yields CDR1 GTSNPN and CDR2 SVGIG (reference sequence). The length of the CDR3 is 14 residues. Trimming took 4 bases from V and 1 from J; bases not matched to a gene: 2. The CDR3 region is CAWTGTGNTGELFF. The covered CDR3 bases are TGTGCCTGGACCGGGACAGGGAACACCGGGGAG.

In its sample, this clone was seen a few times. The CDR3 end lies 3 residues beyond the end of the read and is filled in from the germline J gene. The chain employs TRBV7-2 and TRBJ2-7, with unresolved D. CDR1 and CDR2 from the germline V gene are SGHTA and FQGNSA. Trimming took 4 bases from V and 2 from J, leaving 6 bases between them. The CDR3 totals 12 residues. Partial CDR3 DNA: TGTGCCAGCAGCTATCCGGCCTACGAG. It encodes CASSYPAYE. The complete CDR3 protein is CASSYPAYEQYF.

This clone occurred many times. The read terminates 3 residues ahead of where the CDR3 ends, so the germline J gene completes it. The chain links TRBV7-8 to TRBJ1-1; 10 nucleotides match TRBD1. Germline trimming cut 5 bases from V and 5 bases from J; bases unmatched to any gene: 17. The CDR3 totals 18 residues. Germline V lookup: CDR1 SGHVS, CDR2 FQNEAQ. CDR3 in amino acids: CASSPGWGQGISGTEAFF. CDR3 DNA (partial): TGTGCCAGCAGCCCGGGGTGGGGACAGGGGATTAGTGGGACTGAA.

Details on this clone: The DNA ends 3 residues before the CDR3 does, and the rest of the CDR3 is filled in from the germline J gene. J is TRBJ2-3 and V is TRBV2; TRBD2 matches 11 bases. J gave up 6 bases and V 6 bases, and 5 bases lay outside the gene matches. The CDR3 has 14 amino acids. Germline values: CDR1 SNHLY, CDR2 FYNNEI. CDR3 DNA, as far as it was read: TGTGCCAGCAGGGACCGGACTAGCGGGGATACG. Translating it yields CASRDRTSGDT. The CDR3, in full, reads CASRDRTSGDTQYF. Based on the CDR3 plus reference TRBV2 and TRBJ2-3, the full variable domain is EPEVTQTPSHQVTQMGQEVILRCVPISNHLYFYWYRQILGQKVEFLVSFYNNEISEKSEIFDDQFSVERPDGSNFTLKIRSTKLEDSAMYFCASRDRTSGDTQYFGPGTRLTVL.

The sequenced part of the CDR3 DNA is TGTGCCAGCAGCTTACTTTTCGAG. This translates into CASSLLFE. The entire CDR3 protein reads CASSLLFEQYF. The J gene is TRBJ2-7, the V gene TRBV7-2; no clear D. The read falls 3 residues short of the CDR3 end, and the missing part is taken from the germline J gene. V gave up 2 bases and J gave up 6 bases, with 5 bases separating them. Germline V gene sequence: CDR1 SGHTA, CDR2 FQGNSA. This CDR3 has 11 amino acids.

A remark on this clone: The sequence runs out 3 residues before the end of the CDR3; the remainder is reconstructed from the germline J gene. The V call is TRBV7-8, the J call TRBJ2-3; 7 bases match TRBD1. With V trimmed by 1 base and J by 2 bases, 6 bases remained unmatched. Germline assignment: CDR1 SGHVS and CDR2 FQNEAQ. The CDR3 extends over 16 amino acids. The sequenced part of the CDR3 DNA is TGTGCCAGCAGCTTAGGACAGGGCACGTACACAGATACG. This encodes CASSLGQGTYTDT. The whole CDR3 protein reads CASSLGQGTYTDTQYF.

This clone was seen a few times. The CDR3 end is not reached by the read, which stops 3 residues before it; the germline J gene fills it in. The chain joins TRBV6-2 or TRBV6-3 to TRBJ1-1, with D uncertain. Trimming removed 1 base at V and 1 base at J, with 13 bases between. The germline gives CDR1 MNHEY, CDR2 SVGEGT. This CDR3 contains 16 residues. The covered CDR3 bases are TGTGCCAGCAGTTACTGGTCAGTCATGCCGAACACTGAA. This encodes CASSYWSVMPNTE. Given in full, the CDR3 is CASSYWSVMPNTEAFF.

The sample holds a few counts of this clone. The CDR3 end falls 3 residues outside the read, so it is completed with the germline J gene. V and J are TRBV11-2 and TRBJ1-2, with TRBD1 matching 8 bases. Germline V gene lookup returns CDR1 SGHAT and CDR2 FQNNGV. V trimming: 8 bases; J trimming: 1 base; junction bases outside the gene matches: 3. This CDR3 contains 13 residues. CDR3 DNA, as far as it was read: TGTGCCAGCCAACAGGGGGGTAACTATGGC. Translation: CASQQGGNYG. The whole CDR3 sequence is CASQQGGNYGYTF. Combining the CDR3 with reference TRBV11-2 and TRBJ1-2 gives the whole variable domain EAGVAQSPRYKIIEKRQSVAFWCNPISGHATLYWYQQILGQGPKLLIQFQNNGVVDDSQLPKDRFSAERLKGVDSTLKIQPAKLEDSAVYLCASQQGGNYGYTFGSGTRLTVV.

The CDR3 bases that were read are TGTGCCTGGAGTGTACTCTCCGGTAACGGCTACGAG. Translating it yields CAWSVLSGNGYE. The whole CDR3 protein reads CAWSVLSGNGYEQYF. The chain joins TRBV30 to TRBJ2-7, with D hard to call. The observed sequence ends 3 residues before the CDR3 terminus, with the missing tail filled in from the germline J gene. Germline CDR1 GTSNPN, CDR2 SVGIG (reference sequence). The CDR3 covers 15 residues. V shed 0 bases and J shed 3 bases, with 15 bases lying between them. Looking up the rest from reference TRBV30 and TRBJ2-7 gives the full variable domain: SQTIHQWPATLVQPVGSPLSLECTVEGTSNPNLYWYRQAAGRGLQLLFYSVGIGQISSEVPQNLSASRPQDRQFILSSKKLLLSDSGFYLCAWSVLSGNGYEQYFGPGTRLTVT.

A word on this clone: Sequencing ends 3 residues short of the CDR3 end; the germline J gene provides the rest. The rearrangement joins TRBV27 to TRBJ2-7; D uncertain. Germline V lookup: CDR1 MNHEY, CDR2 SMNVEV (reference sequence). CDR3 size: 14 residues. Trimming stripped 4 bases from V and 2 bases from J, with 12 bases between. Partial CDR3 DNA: TGTGCCAGCAGTTCAATCGAACGGGCCTACGAG. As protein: CASSSIERAYE. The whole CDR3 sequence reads CASSSIERAYEQYF.

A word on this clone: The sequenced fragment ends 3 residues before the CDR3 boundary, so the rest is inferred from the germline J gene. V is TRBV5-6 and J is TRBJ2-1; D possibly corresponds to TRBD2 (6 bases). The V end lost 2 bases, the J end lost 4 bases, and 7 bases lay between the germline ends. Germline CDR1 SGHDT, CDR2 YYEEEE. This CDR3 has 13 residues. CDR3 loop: CASSFGGYNEQFF. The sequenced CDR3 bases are TGTGCCAGCAGCTTCGGAGGGTACAATGAG.

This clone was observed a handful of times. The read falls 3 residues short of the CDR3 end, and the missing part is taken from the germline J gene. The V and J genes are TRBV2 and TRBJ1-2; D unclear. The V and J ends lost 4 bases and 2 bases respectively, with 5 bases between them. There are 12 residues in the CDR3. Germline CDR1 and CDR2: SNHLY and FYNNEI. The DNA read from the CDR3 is TGTGCCAGCAGTGCTCAGAACTATGGC. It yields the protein CASSAQNYG. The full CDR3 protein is CASSAQNYGYTF.

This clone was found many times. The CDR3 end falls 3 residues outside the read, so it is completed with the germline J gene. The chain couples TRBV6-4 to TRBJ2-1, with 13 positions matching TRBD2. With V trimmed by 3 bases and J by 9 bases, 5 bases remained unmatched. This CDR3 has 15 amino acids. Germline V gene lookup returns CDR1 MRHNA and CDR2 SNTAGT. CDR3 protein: CASSETSGGAGEQFF. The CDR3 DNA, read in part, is TGTGCCAGCAGTGAAACTAGCGGGGGGGCCGGTGAG.

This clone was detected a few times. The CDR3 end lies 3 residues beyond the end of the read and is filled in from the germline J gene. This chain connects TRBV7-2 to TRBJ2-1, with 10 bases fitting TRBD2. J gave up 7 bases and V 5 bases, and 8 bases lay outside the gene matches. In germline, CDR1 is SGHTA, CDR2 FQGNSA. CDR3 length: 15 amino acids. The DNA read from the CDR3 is TGTGCCAGCAGCCCGCAGCGGGGGGGTAGGAATGAG. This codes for CASSPQRGGRNE. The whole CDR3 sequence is CASSPQRGGRNEQFF. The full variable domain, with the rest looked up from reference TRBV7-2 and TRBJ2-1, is GAGVSQSPSNKVTEKGKDVELRCDPISGHTALYWYRQSLGQGLEFLIYFQGNSAPDKSGLPSDRFSAERTGGSVSTLTIQRTQQEDSAVYLCASSPQRGGRNEQFFGPGTRLTVL.

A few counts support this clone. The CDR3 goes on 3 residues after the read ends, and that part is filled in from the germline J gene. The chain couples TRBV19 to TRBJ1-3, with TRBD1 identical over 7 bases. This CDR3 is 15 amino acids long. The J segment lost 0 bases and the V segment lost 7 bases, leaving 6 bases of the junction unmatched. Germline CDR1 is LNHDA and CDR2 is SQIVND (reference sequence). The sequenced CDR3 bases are TGTGCCAGTACACAGGGGCATAACTCTGGAAACACC. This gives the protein CASTQGHNSGNT. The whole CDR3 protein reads CASTQGHNSGNTIYF. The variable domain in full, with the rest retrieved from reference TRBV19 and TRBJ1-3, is DGGITQSPKYLFRKEGQNVTLSCEQNLNHDAMYWYRQDPGQGLRLIYYSQIVNDFQKGDIAEGYSVSREKKESFPLTVTSAQKNPTAFYLCASTQGHNSGNTIYFGEGSWLTVV.

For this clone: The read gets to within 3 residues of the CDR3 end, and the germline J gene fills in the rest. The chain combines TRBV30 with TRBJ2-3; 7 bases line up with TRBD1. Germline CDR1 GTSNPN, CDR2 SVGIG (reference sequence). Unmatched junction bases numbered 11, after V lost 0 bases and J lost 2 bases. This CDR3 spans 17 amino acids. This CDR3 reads CAWSVGLQGRFTDTQYF. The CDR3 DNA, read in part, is TGTGCCTGGAGTGTTGGGTTACAGGGGCGATTCACAGATACG.

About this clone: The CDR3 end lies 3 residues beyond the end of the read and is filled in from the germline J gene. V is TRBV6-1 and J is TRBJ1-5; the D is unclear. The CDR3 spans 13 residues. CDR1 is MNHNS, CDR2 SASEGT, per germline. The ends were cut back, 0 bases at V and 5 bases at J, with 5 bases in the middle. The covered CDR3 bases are TGTGCCAGCAGTGAAGCTGCAGATCAGCCC. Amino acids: CASSEAADQP. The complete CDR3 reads CASSEAADQPQHF.

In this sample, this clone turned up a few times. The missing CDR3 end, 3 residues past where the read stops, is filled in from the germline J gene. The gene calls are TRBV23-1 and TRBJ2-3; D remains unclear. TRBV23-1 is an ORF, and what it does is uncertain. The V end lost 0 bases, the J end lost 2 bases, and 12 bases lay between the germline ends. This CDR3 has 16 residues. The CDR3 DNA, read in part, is TGCGCCAGCAGTCAATCTTTTACAGACCACACAGATACG. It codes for CASSQSFTDHTDT. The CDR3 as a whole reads CASSQSFTDHTDTQYF.